This T cell receptor beta chain was documented in a study of blood T cells in healthy people across ages. A second about 7 to 12 cycle PCR used barcoded and J-beta primers. TCRdb itself ran the 5' RACE reads through MiXCR, one entry per CDR3 protein. Among 600,000 or so distinct CDR3 sequences listed, 20% to 25% were seen once. The CDR3 length is 16 residues. Germline V gene sequence: CDR1 ENHRY, CDR2 SYGVKD. Trimming pared 0 bases from V and 2 bases from J, leaving 14 bases between. This clonotype appeared many times. The chain links TRBV10-3 to TRBJ2-7, with no clear D. The sequence was collected from a man in his 70s in good health. What was sequenced was blood. The DNA for the CDR3 is TGTGCCATCAGTGAGTCGATCGAAACCGTCACCTACGAGCAGTACTTC. This gives the protein CAISESIETVTYEQYF.